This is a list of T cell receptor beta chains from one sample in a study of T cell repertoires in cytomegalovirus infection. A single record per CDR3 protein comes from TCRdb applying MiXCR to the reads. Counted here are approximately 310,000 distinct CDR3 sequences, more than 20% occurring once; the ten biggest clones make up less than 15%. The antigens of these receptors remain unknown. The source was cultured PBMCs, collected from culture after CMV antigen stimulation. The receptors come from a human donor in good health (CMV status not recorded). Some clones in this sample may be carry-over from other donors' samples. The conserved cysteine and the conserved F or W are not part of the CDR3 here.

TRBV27,ASSRLGLRKEADTQY
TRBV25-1,ASSELQGSQPQH
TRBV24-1,ATSGWGRENTGELF
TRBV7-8,ASSLERFQETQY
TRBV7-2,ASSLDRDHEQF
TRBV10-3,AISEPGQGGTEAF
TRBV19,ASSDSTGNTIY
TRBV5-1,ASSLSGERDFYNEQF
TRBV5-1,ASSLGGTGNYGYT
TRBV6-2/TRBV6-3,ASRLTGRNTEAF
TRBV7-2,ASSLLNGVGRGTEAF
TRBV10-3,AIRNGDTQY
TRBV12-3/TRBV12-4,ASSLAGLTAGTQY
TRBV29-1,SVRVNTGELF
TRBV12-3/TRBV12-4,ASTTGQRIGGANVLT
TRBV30,AWSKGGPTDTQY
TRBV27,ASGIGQTYEQY
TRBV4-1,ASSQTIATNEKLF
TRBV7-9,ASSLQRENTGELF
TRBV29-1,SVDPSSVGNEQF
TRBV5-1,ASSLATLGGDTQY
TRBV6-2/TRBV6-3,ASSLDRNHTRNTEAF
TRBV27,ASSRGQTYEQY
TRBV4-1,ASSQVAGGRELF
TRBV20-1,SAFPEWLAGSTDTQY
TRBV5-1,ASSLQRQETQY
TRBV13,ASSLTPTGLQETQY
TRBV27,ASRYRGESEQF
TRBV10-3,AISERTDSGNTIY
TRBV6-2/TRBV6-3,ASSYSPHEQF
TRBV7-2,ASSATRVAETQY